The 31 T cell receptor beta chains given below trace back to one sample, sequenced in a study of OX40 agonist ivuxolimab in advanced cancers. Sequencing was performed with immunoSEQ multiplex PCR; in TCRdb, only in-frame clones are kept and a portion is missing. The sample consists of 50,000 or so clones, approximately 95% of them appearing once. The starting material was CD4+ or CD8+ T cells sorted from blood, obtained in a trial of the OX40 agonist ivuxolimab. The receptors shown here come from an adult with an advanced solid tumor such as melanoma, head and neck, liver or kidney cancer.

CDR3 bases: TGTGCCAGCAGTTTCCAGGGAACCTACGAGCAGTACTTC. This encodes CASSFQGTYEQYF. V gene TRBV6-5 combines with J gene TRBJ2-7; D perhaps matches TRBD1 (5 bases). V lost 4 bases to trimming and J lost 2 bases, with 9 bases between them. This CDR3 is 13 amino acids long. CDR1 is MNHEY, CDR2 SVGAGI, per germline.

V gene TRBV7-9 combines with J gene TRBJ2-7; 7 bases line up with TRBD2. The V segment lost 1 base and the J segment 2 bases; nucleotides outside the gene matches: 5. The CDR3 contains 15 residues. Germline lookup yields CDR1 SEHNR and CDR2 FQNEAQ (reference sequence). The CDR3 spells CASSLDLAAPYEQYF. CDR3 bases: TGTGCCAGCAGCTTAGACCTAGCGGCACCCTACGAGCAGTACTTC.

The rearrangement links TRBV7-8 to TRBJ2-5, with D unclear. Germline V CDR1 and CDR2: SGHVS, FQNEAQ. Trimming cost V 5 bases and J 3 bases, with 10 bases left between them. The CDR3 has 13 amino acids. The CDR3 reads CASSGRAKETQYF. CDR3 sequence (DNA): TGTGCCAGCAGCGGCCGCGCCAAAGAGACCCAGTACTTC.

V gene TRBV9 combines with J gene TRBJ2-1, with TRBD2 matching 9 bases. CDR1 and CDR2 from the germline V gene are SGDLS and YYNGEE. V was pared by 2 bases and J by 3 bases, with 3 bases of the junction left unmatched. This CDR3 region has 15 residues. In nucleotides, the CDR3 is TGTGCCAGCAGCGTTAGCGGGGGACTCTACAATGAGCAGTTCTTC. Its translation is CASSVSGGLYNEQFF.

V is TRBV13 and J is TRBJ2-5; either TRBD1 or TRBD2 may supply D (5 bases each). CDR1 and CDR2 from the germline V gene are PRHDT and FYEKMQ (reference sequence). Trimming took off 1 base at V and 2 bases at J, with 11 bases between the two ends. CDR3 size: 15 residues. CDR3 region: CASSLDGTLQETQYF. CDR3 nucleotides: TGTGCCAGCAGCTTAGATGGGACGTTACAAGAGACCCAGTACTTC.

The V and J genes are TRBV27 and TRBJ2-1; 11 bases align to TRBD2. With 7 bases clipped from V and 5 bases from J, the junction kept 7 bases outside the gene matches. The CDR3 totals 15 residues. CDR1 is MNHEY and CDR2 is SMNVEV in the germline V gene (reference sequence). The CDR3 reads CASTLTSGMNNEQFF. CDR3 nucleotides: TGTGCCAGCACTTTGACTAGCGGGATGAACAATGAGCAGTTCTTC.

A remark on this clone: Other DNA sequences in the sample encode the same CDR3. The genes are TRBV9 and TRBJ1-1; possible D gene TRBD1, 6 bases. V lost 0 bases, J lost 4 bases, and 10 bases lay in between. Germline V lookup: CDR1 SGDLS, CDR2 YYNGEE. The CDR3 runs to 14 residues. CDR3 sequence: CASSVGGAGTEAFF. The CDR3 DNA is TGTGCCAGCAGCGTAGGGGGGGCCGGCACTGAAGCTTTCTTT.

This chain connects TRBV4-3 to TRBJ2-5; 7 bases align to TRBD1. Germline lookup yields CDR1 LGHNA and CDR2 YSLEER. V shed 4 bases, J shed 4 bases, and the junction held 9 bases outside the gene matches. This CDR3 has 15 residues. CDR3 DNA sequence: TGCGCCAGCAGCCGGTTGACAGGGAAGGGAGAGACCCAGTACTTC. This translates into CASSRLTGKGETQYF.

The rearrangement uses TRBV10-3 and TRBJ1-2, with 7 bases lining up with TRBD1. Germline CDR1 reads ENHRY; CDR2 reads SYGVKD. This CDR3 is built from 16 residues. V lost 2 bases to trimming and J lost 4 bases; unmatched junction nucleotides: 10. The CDR3 nucleotides read TGTGCCATCAGTGAGGAGGGGGCAGGGTGGGTCTATGGCTACACCTTC. Amino acids: CAISEEGAGWVYGYTF.

With respect to this clone: Other DNA sequences from this sample encode an identical CDR3 as well. The J gene is TRBJ1-3, the V gene TRBV11-3; the D is unclear. The CDR3 length is 14 residues. Germline CDR1 SGHNT, CDR2 YENEEA. Trimming removed 3 bases at V and 2 bases at J, with 8 bases between. The CDR3 reads CASSLRGTGNTIYF. The CDR3 DNA reads TGTGCCAGCAGCTTGCGGGGAACTGGAAACACCATATATTTT.

In its sample, this clone was seen once. The J gene is TRBJ1-1, the V gene TRBV13; D might be TRBD1 (6 bases). V lost 6 bases and J lost 1, with 15 bases in between. In germline, CDR1 is PRHDT, CDR2 FYEKMQ (reference sequence). The CDR3 extends over 15 amino acids. The chain's CDR3 is CASSFPGTKNTEAFF. The CDR3 bases are TGTGCCAGCAGTTTCCCCGGGACAAAGAACACTGAAGCTTTCTTT.

This chain links TRBV30 with TRBJ1-3; perhaps TRBD1 as D (5 bases). The CDR3 runs to 16 residues. V lost 3 bases and J lost 4, with 19 bases in between. Looked up from germline, CDR1 is GTSNPN and CDR2 is SVGIG (reference sequence). This CDR3 is CAWRGGARRSGNTIYF. CDR3 nucleotide sequence: TGTGCCTGGAGGGGTGGGGCTCGAAGATCCGGAAACACCATATATTTT.

V is TRBV28 and J is TRBJ2-3; 8 positions match TRBD1. V lost 11 bases and J lost 12; bases outside the gene matches: 10. The CDR3 has 11 residues. Germline lookup yields CDR1 MDHEN and CDR2 SYDVKM. DNA for the CDR3: TGTGCCCTCGATGCAGGGGGCGCCCAGTATTTT. This translates into CALDAGGAQYF. The whole variable domain, filled in from reference TRBV28 and TRBJ2-3, reads DVKVTQSSRYLVKRTGEKVFLECVQDMDHENMFWYRQDPGLGLRLIYFSYDVKMKEKGDIPEGYSVSREKKERFSLILESASTNQTSMYLCALDAGGAQYFGPGTRLTVL.

The chain is built from TRBV14 and TRBJ2-3; TRBD1 aligns across 7 bases. The V gene end was trimmed by 3 bases and the J gene end by 3 bases; junction bases not matched to a gene: 9. Germline loops: CDR1 SGHDN, CDR2 FVKESK. This CDR3 spans 16 amino acids. CDR3 amino acids: CASSQGRQGLTDTQYF. In DNA form, the CDR3 reads TGTGCCAGCAGCCAGGGGCGACAGGGCCTTACAGATACGCAGTATTTT.

V usage is TRBV19 and J usage is TRBJ1-5, with 8 bases that match TRBD1. CDR1 and CDR2 (germline): LNHDA, SQIVND (reference sequence). V was clipped by 7 bases and J by 3 bases; unmatched bases: 8. The CDR3 sequence is 15 residues long. The CDR3 is CASISTGESNQPQHF. The CDR3 DNA sequence: TGTGCCAGTATATCGACAGGGGAATCCAATCAGCCCCAGCATTTT.

This chain joins TRBV19 and TRBJ1-5; D is possibly TRBD1 (6 bases). The CDR3 runs 12 residues. The germline V gene has CDR1 LNHDA and CDR2 SQIVND (reference sequence). V gave up 7 bases and J gave up 4 bases, with 8 bases separating them. The CDR3 reads CASKGGNQPQHF. The CDR3 DNA reads as TGTGCCAGTAAGGGGGGGAATCAGCCCCAGCATTTT.

The chain is built from TRBV29-1 and TRBJ2-7; D possibly matches TRBD1 or TRBD2 (5 bases each). The CDR3 spans 13 residues. Germline CDR1 SQVTM, CDR2 ANQGSEA. The V gene lost 3 bases and the J gene lost 2 bases, with 11 bases spanning the gap. The CDR3 protein is CSVDNGAAYEQYF. In DNA form, the CDR3 reads TGCAGCGTTGATAACGGGGCGGCCTACGAGCAGTACTTC.

This clone was found once. Other DNA sequences in this sample translate to the same CDR3. This chain's CDR3 is CASSPWTGGADTQYF. CDR3 in DNA: TGTGCCAGCAGTCCTTGGACGGGGGGCGCAGATACGCAGTATTTT. The chain uses TRBV28 and TRBJ2-3; the D gene is possibly TRBD2 (7 bases). The germline V and J ends were trimmed by 5 bases and 4 bases, with 16 bases remaining between them. The CDR3 loop spans 15 amino acids. From germline, CDR1 is MDHEN and CDR2 SYDVKM.

The chain combines TRBV9 with TRBJ2-2; 12 bases are a match to TRBD2. Germline CDR1 and CDR2: SGDLS and YYNGEE. V trimming: 4 bases; J trimming: 7 bases; junction bases outside the gene matches: 2. The CDR3 contains 14 residues. For the CDR3, the DNA is TGTGCCAGCAGCCTGACTAGCGGGGGCGGGGAGCTGTTTTTT. Its translation: CASSLTSGGGELFF.

The genes are TRBV27 and TRBJ2-7; 8 positions match TRBD1. V gave up 3 bases and J gave up 2 bases; unmatched junction bases: 15. There are 18 residues in the CDR3. Looked up from germline, CDR1 is MNHEY and CDR2 is SMNVEV (reference sequence). Here the CDR3 reads CASSLQGARGPTPYEQYF. The CDR3 DNA sequence: TGTGCCAGCAGTTTGCAGGGGGCGAGGGGTCCAACGCCCTACGAGCAGTACTTC.

The rearrangement uses TRBV2 and TRBJ1-1; TRBD1 might be the D (5 bases). The V end lost 6 bases, the J end lost 1 base, and 12 bases lay between the germline ends. CDR3 length equals 14 residues. Germline assignment: CDR1 SNHLY and CDR2 FYNNEI. The CDR3 bases are TGTGCCAGCAGATCAGGGTCCGGGAACACTGAAGCTTTCTTT. Residues: CASRSGSGNTEAFF.

The chain combines TRBV19 with TRBJ1-2; D is unresolved. Trimming shortened V by 3 bases and J by 2 bases, and 13 bases separated the two germline ends. This CDR3 comprises 15 residues. Germline V lookup: CDR1 LNHDA, CDR2 SQIVND (reference sequence). For the CDR3, the DNA is TGTGCCAGTAGTATTTTCTTTCCACCAAACTATGGCTACACCTTC. Its translation is CASSIFFPPNYGYTF.

This chain connects TRBV6-5 to TRBJ2-2, with D tentatively TRBD2 (5 bases). Germline CDR1 is MNHEY and CDR2 is SVGAGI. V dropped 2 bases and J dropped 1 base, with 8 bases sitting between them. The CDR3 runs to 15 residues. This chain's CDR3 is CASSYVAGNTGELFF. The CDR3 DNA is TGTGCCAGCAGTTACGTTGCGGGGAACACCGGGGAGCTGTTTTTT.

This chain uses TRBV15 with TRBJ1-5; D is uncertain. CDR1 is LNHNV and CDR2 is YYDKDF in the germline V gene (reference sequence). V lost 3 bases and J 1 base, leaving 13 bases between the germline ends. CDR3 size: 16 residues. CDR3 residues: CATSSQGKLSNQPQHF. The CDR3 region has the DNA TGTGCCACCAGCAGCCAAGGGAAGTTGAGCAATCAGCCCCAGCATTTT.

The CDR3 nucleotides are TGTGCCAGCAGCACTCGGACTAGCGTGAATGAGCAGTTCTTC. Its protein product is CASSTRTSVNEQFF. The chain employs TRBV7-8 and TRBJ2-1, with 9 bases identical to TRBD2. V trimming: 5 bases; J trimming: 7 bases; junction bases outside the gene matches: 6. Germline assignment: CDR1 SGHVS and CDR2 FQNEAQ. The CDR3 is 14 amino acids.

The CDR3 reads CASSVYGGPSTDTQYF. In nucleotides, the CDR3 is TGTGCCAGCAGCGTTTACGGCGGTCCTAGCACAGATACGCAGTATTTT. The rearrangement joins TRBV13 to TRBJ2-3; D unresolved. CDR1 is PRHDT, CDR2 FYEKMQ, per germline (reference sequence). The CDR3 is 16 residues long. The V and J ends lost 5 bases and 0 bases respectively, with 15 bases between them.

The chain couples TRBV15 to TRBJ1-2, with D perhaps TRBD1 (6 bases). Trimming took off 3 bases at V and 4 bases at J, with 15 bases between the two ends. CDR1 is LNHNV, CDR2 YYDKDF, per germline (reference sequence). The CDR3 length is 15 residues. CDR3 DNA: TGTGCCACCAGCAGGACCGGCACAGGGTCCTATGGCTACACCTTC. It codes for CATSRTGTGSYGYTF.

This sequence joins TRBV7-3 and TRBJ2-1; 13 bases are a match to TRBD2. V lost 5 bases, J lost 7 bases, and 5 bases stayed unmatched. CDR1 is SGHTA, CDR2 FQGTGA, per germline. The CDR3 contains 15 residues. The CDR3 sequence: CASSLGLAGVNEQFF. The CDR3 DNA reads as TGTGCCAGCAGCCTAGGACTAGCGGGAGTAAATGAGCAGTTCTTC.

The V gene is TRBV19, the J gene TRBJ2-2; 10 nucleotides line up with TRBD1. This CDR3 has 17 residues. Trimming at V came to 0 bases and at J to 0 bases, leaving 1 base not matched to a gene. CDR1 LNHDA and CDR2 SQIVND come from the germline V gene (reference sequence). CDR3 residues: CASSIETGGANTGELFF. In nucleotides, the CDR3 is TGTGCCAGTAGTATAGAGACAGGGGGCGCGAACACCGGGGAGCTGTTTTTT.

J is TRBJ2-7 and V is TRBV7-3; D ambiguous. Germline loops: CDR1 SGHTA, CDR2 FQGTGA. V dropped 2 bases and J dropped 0 bases, with 11 bases sitting between them. The CDR3 loop spans 15 amino acids. This CDR3 reads CASSLAVSSSYEQYF. CDR3 DNA sequence: TGTGCCAGCAGCTTAGCGGTTTCTAGCTCCTACGAGCAGTACTTC.

The chain is built from TRBV28 and TRBJ2-1; 9 nucleotides agree with TRBD2. Trimming cost V 2 bases and J 1 base; bases outside gene matches: 9. This CDR3 has 18 amino acids. CDR1 is MDHEN and CDR2 is SYDVKM in the germline V gene. The CDR3 is CASSLLGFSGSSYNEQFF. The CDR3 DNA follows: TGTGCCAGCAGTTTACTAGGGTTTAGCGGGAGTTCCTACAATGAGCAGTTCTTC.